Listed below are T cell receptor beta chains from one sample, sequenced in a study of metastatic and nonmetastatic thyroid tumors. TCRdb reassembled clones from the PCR reads with MiXCR. The repertoire has 20,000 to 25,000 clones, about 14% of them found once; the top ten carry roughly 15%. The specimen sequenced was tumor tissue. These TCRs come from a female donor with papillary thyroid cancer or a benign thyroid nodule (not recorded which). Some clones in this sample may be carry-over from other donors' samples. The CDR3 runs from the conserved cysteine through the conserved F or W. The D gene is left open where the match is weak. Clone size, where shown, is once, few, many, or a class for clones that have expanded.

d_gene: -; v_gene: TRBV2; j_gene: TRBJ2-3; abundance: -; CDR3aa: CASSEAHSTDTQYF; CDR3nt: TGTGCCAGCAGTGAGGCGCATAGCACAGATACGCAGTATTTT
d_gene: TRBD2; v_gene: TRBV20-1; j_gene: TRBJ2-1; abundance: many; CDR3aa: CSARDPQRGDNEQFF; CDR3nt: TGCAGTGCTAGAGATCCCCAGCGGGGGGACAATGAGCAGTTCTTC
d_gene: TRBD1; v_gene: TRBV5-6; j_gene: TRBJ1-1; abundance: many; CDR3aa: CASGGQGDMNTEAFF; CDR3nt: TGTGCCAGCGGGGGACAGGGCGACATGAACACTGAAGCTTTCTTT
d_gene: TRBD2; v_gene: TRBV10-1; j_gene: TRBJ2-3; abundance: many; CDR3aa: CASSPSGGATDTQYF; CDR3nt: TGCGCCAGCAGTCCGAGCGGGGGGGCTACAGATACGCAGTATTTT
d_gene: TRBD1; v_gene: TRBV20-1; j_gene: TRBJ1-4; abundance: many; CDR3aa: CSAQTGGNEKLFF; CDR3nt: TGCAGTGCCCAGACAGGGGGAAATGAAAAACTGTTTTTT
d_gene: TRBD1; v_gene: TRBV7-6; j_gene: TRBJ2-5; abundance: many; CDR3aa: CASSSNRGKETQYF; CDR3nt: TGTGCCAGCAGCTCGAACAGGGGGAAAGAGACCCAGTACTTC
d_gene: TRBD1; v_gene: TRBV2; j_gene: TRBJ1-5; abundance: many; CDR3aa: CASSGQGARAAQHF; CDR3nt: TGTGCCAGCAGTGGACAGGGGGCTAGGGCAGCCCAGCATTTT
d_gene: -; v_gene: TRBV9; j_gene: TRBJ2-3; abundance: many; CDR3aa: CASSAGGEDTQYF; CDR3nt: TGTGCCAGCAGCGCCGGAGGGGAAGATACGCAGTATTTT
d_gene: -; v_gene: TRBV10-3; j_gene: TRBJ1-2; abundance: -; CDR3aa: CAIRNPVIRGYYGYAF; CDR3nt: TGTGCCATCAGGAACCCTGTTATAAGGGGGTACTATGGCTACGCCTTC
d_gene: TRBD1; v_gene: TRBV20-1; j_gene: TRBJ1-1; abundance: many; CDR3aa: CSARQGSTEAFF; CDR3nt: TGCAGTGCTCGACAGGGTAGCACTGAAGCTTTCTTT
d_gene: TRBD1; v_gene: TRBV10-3; j_gene: TRBJ1-1; abundance: many; CDR3aa: CAISPLRGQGEAFF; CDR3nt: TGTGCCATCAGTCCCCTGAGGGGACAGGGTGAAGCTTTCTTT
d_gene: TRBD1; v_gene: TRBV20-1; j_gene: TRBJ2-1; abundance: many; CDR3aa: CSATRQGPYNEQFF; CDR3nt: TGCAGTGCTACCAGACAGGGTCCCTACAATGAGCAGTTCTTC
d_gene: -; v_gene: TRBV6-1; j_gene: TRBJ2-3; abundance: many; CDR3aa: CASSEVPLAGLPINQYF; CDR3nt: TGTGCCAGCAGTGAAGTCCCACTTGCGGGACTCCCCATCAATCAGTATTTT
d_gene: TRBD2; v_gene: TRBV18; j_gene: TRBJ2-1; abundance: many; CDR3aa: CASSPTVSSGGYNEQFF; CDR3nt: TGTGCCAGCTCGCCTACTGTGAGTAGCGGGGGCTACAATGAGCAGTTCTTC
d_gene: TRBD1; v_gene: TRBV7-8; j_gene: TRBJ2-1; abundance: medium-sized; CDR3aa: CASSRDRGRGEQFF; CDR3nt: TGTGCCAGCAGCAGAGACAGGGGGAGAGGTGAGCAGTTCTTC
d_gene: -; v_gene: TRBV10-1; j_gene: TRBJ2-1; abundance: many; CDR3aa: CASSESKEGLYNEQFF; CDR3nt: TGCGCCAGCAGTGAGTCGAAAGAGGGCCTCTACAATGAGCAGTTCTTC
d_gene: -; v_gene: TRBV3-1; j_gene: TRBJ2-7; abundance: many; CDR3aa: CASSQFLGGYEQYF; CDR3nt: TGTGCCAGCAGCCAATTTCTAGGAGGCTACGAGCAGTACTTC
d_gene: TRBD1; v_gene: TRBV6-5; j_gene: TRBJ1-6; abundance: many; CDR3aa: CASSYTRTGEYNSPLHF; CDR3nt: TGTGCCAGCAGTTACACTCGGACAGGGGAGTATAATTCACCCCTCCACTTT
d_gene: TRBD1; v_gene: TRBV10-3; j_gene: TRBJ2-1; abundance: many; CDR3aa: CAISKGQGAYNEQFF; CDR3nt: TGTGCCATCAGTAAGGGACAGGGGGCGTACAATGAGCAGTTCTTC
d_gene: -; v_gene: TRBV10-3; j_gene: TRBJ2-1; abundance: many; CDR3aa: CAISSPLRQTPDNEQFF; CDR3nt: TGTGCCATCTCCTCTCCCTTGCGGCAGACCCCGGACAATGAGCAGTTCTTC
d_gene: TRBD2; v_gene: TRBV3-1; j_gene: TRBJ2-1; abundance: many; CDR3aa: CASSQAGGEQFF; CDR3nt: TGTGCCAGCAGCCAAGCGGGGGGTGAGCAGTTCTTC
d_gene: -; v_gene: TRBV27; j_gene: TRBJ2-5; abundance: few; CDR3aa: CASSFGQQETQYF; CDR3nt: TGTGCCAGCAGTTTCGGACAGCAAGAGACCCAGTACTTC
d_gene: -; v_gene: TRBV6-1; j_gene: TRBJ1-1; abundance: -; CDR3aa: CASNHPLLNTEAFF; CDR3nt: TGTGCCAGCAACCATCCGCTATTGAACACTGAAGCTTTCTTT
d_gene: -; v_gene: TRBV20-1; j_gene: TRBJ1-2; abundance: many; CDR3aa: CSARDLETAYGYTF; CDR3nt: TGCAGTGCTAGAGATCTGGAAACCGCCTATGGCTACACCTTC
d_gene: -; v_gene: TRBV6-1; j_gene: TRBJ1-1; abundance: -; CDR3aa: CASSEALSEAFF; CDR3nt: TGTGCCAGCAGTGAAGCGTTAAGTGAAGCTTTCTTT
d_gene: -; v_gene: TRBV19; j_gene: TRBJ1-6; abundance: many; CDR3aa: CASSINNREWGSPLHF; CDR3nt: TGTGCCAGTAGTATCAATAACAGGGAGTGGGGTTCACCCCTCCACTTT
d_gene: -; v_gene: TRBV27; j_gene: TRBJ1-1; abundance: many; CDR3aa: CASSFEGGREAFF; CDR3nt: TGTGCCAGCAGTTTTGAAGGGGGGCGCGAAGCTTTCTTT
d_gene: TRBD2; v_gene: TRBV3-1; j_gene: TRBJ2-5; abundance: -; CDR3aa: CASSQGVSGVALEIQYF; CDR3nt: TGTGCCAGCAGCCAAGGGGTGAGCGGGGTGGCGTTGGAGATCCAGTACTTC
d_gene: -; v_gene: TRBV20-1; j_gene: TRBJ1-1; abundance: many; CDR3aa: CSARDLQGVGAFF; CDR3nt: TGCAGTGCTAGAGATCTACAGGGCGTTGGAGCTTTCTTT
d_gene: TRBD2; v_gene: TRBV18; j_gene: TRBJ2-1; abundance: many; CDR3aa: CASSPVAGGRNEQFF; CDR3nt: TGTGCCAGCTCACCGGTAGCGGGGGGGCGCAATGAGCAGTTCTTC
d_gene: TRBD1; v_gene: TRBV6-5; j_gene: TRBJ1-2; abundance: -; CDR3aa: CASSYPTDRGRYWDGYTF; CDR3nt: TGTGCCAGCAGTTACCCGACGGACAGGGGACGATATTGGGATGGCTACACCTTC
d_gene: -; v_gene: TRBV15; j_gene: TRBJ1-4; abundance: -; CDR3aa: CATGPLGGKLFF; CDR3nt: TGTGCCACGGGACCCCTTGGAGGAAAACTGTTTTTT
d_gene: TRBD1; v_gene: TRBV4-1; j_gene: TRBJ1-4; abundance: many; CDR3aa: CASSQTGQGNEKLFF; CDR3nt: TGCGCCAGCAGCCAAACGGGACAGGGGAATGAAAAACTGTTTTTT
d_gene: -; v_gene: TRBV4-2; j_gene: TRBJ1-4; abundance: many; CDR3aa: CASSQGVGAQGEKLFF; CDR3nt: TGTGCCAGCAGCCAAGGAGTGGGGGCGCAAGGTGAAAAACTGTTTTTT
d_gene: -; v_gene: TRBV5-1; j_gene: TRBJ2-6; abundance: many; CDR3aa: CASSPQGISGANVLTF; CDR3nt: TGCGCCAGCAGCCCTCAGGGGATCTCTGGGGCCAACGTCCTGACTTTC
d_gene: -; v_gene: TRBV6-1; j_gene: TRBJ2-7; abundance: few; CDR3aa: CASSRSGTSSYEQYF; CDR3nt: TGTGCCAGCAGTCGTAGCGGTACGAGCTCCTACGAGCAGTACTTC
d_gene: -; v_gene: TRBV11-1; j_gene: TRBJ2-3; abundance: many; CDR3aa: CASTSDTLLIITDTQYF; CDR3nt: TGTGCCAGCACCTCGGACACACTCCTAATCATCACAGATACGCAGTATTTT
d_gene: -; v_gene: TRBV28; j_gene: TRBJ1-3; abundance: many; CDR3aa: CASISGASGNTIYF; CDR3nt: TGTGCCAGCATAAGTGGGGCTTCTGGAAACACCATATATTTT
d_gene: -; v_gene: TRBV19; j_gene: TRBJ2-1; abundance: many; CDR3aa: CASTPNRARSNEQFF; CDR3nt: TGTGCCAGTACCCCCAATAGGGCTAGAAGCAATGAGCAGTTCTTC
d_gene: TRBD1; v_gene: TRBV5-1; j_gene: TRBJ2-7; abundance: -; CDR3aa: CASSLKPGQGSYEQYF; CDR3nt: TGCGCCAGCAGCTTGAAACCGGGACAGGGGTCCTACGAGCAGTACTTC
d_gene: TRBD2; v_gene: TRBV5-1; j_gene: TRBJ2-5; abundance: many; CDR3aa: CASSFTGTSGETQYF; CDR3nt: TGCGCCAGCAGCTTTACCGGGACTAGCGGCGAGACCCAGTACTTC
d_gene: -; v_gene: TRBV20-1; j_gene: TRBJ2-7; abundance: many; CDR3aa: CSASFQGTYEQYF; CDR3nt: TGCAGTGCTAGTTTTCAGGGAACCTACGAGCAGTACTTC
d_gene: TRBD2; v_gene: TRBV11-3; j_gene: TRBJ2-1; abundance: many; CDR3aa: CASSLDRLAGVQNEQFF; CDR3nt: TGTGCCAGCAGCTTAGATAGACTAGCGGGAGTTCAGAATGAGCAGTTCTTC
d_gene: -; v_gene: TRBV29-1; j_gene: TRBJ2-3; abundance: -; CDR3aa: CSVVGGATDTQYF; CDR3nt: TGCAGCGTTGTGGGGGGAGCAACAGATACGCAGTATTTT
d_gene: -; v_gene: TRBV5-4; j_gene: TRBJ2-7; abundance: many; CDR3aa: CASSSPLTGSYEQYF; CDR3nt: TGTGCCAGCAGCTCCCCCTTGACGGGATCCTACGAGCAGTACTTC
d_gene: TRBD2; v_gene: TRBV5-1; j_gene: TRBJ2-3; abundance: many; CDR3aa: CASRLAGGQDTQYF; CDR3nt: TGCGCCAGCAGACTAGCGGGGGGGCAAGATACGCAGTATTTT